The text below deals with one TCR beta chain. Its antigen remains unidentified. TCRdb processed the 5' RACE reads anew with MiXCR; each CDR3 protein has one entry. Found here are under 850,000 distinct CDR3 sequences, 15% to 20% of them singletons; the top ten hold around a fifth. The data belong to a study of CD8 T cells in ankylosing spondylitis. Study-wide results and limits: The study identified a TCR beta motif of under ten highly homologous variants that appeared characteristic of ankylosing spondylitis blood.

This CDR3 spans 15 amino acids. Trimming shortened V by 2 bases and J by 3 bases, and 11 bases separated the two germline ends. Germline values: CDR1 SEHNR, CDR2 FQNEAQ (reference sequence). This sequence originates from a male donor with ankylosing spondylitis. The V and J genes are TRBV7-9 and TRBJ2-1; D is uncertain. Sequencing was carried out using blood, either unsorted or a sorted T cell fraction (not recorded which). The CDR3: CASSLKIVDYNEQFF. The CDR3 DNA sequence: TGTGCCAGCAGCTTAAAAATCGTAGACTACAATGAGCAGTTCTTC. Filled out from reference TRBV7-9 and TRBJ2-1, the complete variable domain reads DTGVSQNPRHKITKRGQNVTFRCDPISEHNRLYWYRQTLGQGPEFLTYFQNEAQLEKSRLLSDRFSAERPKGSFSTLEIQRTEQGDSAMYLCASSLKIVDYNEQFFGPGTRLTVL.